Shown below are 17 T cell receptor beta chains from a single sample sequenced in a study of metastatic and nonmetastatic thyroid tumors. All patients were treatment-naive before thyroid surgery. TCRdb re-called the PCR reads via MiXCR. The sample has tens of thousands of clones; under 15% are singletons. Source material: blood. These receptors all come from a female donor with papillary thyroid cancer or a benign thyroid nodule (not recorded which). Some clones in this sample may be carry-over from other donors' samples.

This clone was observed a handful of times. This may arise from a read error, as a much more abundant clone is one base away. This same CDR3 is encoded by further DNA sequences in the sample. The V call is TRBV20-1, the J call TRBJ1-3; TRBD1 is a possible D gene (5 bases). The ends were cut back, 5 bases at V and 7 bases at J, with 15 bases in the middle. Germline CDR1 DFQATT, CDR2 SNEGSKA (reference sequence). This CDR3 comprises 13 residues. CDR3 nucleotide sequence: TGCAGTGCTTCCAGGGTTCTCGGGAACACCATATATTTT. Translation gives CSASRVLGNTIYF.

This clone was counted at least ten times. The CDR3 bases are TGTGCCAGCAGCGCCGGGACAGGGGACGTCAGGGGCTATGGCTACACCTTC. Protein: CASSAGTGDVRGYGYTF. V usage is TRBV11-2 and J usage is TRBJ1-2; 10 bases map to TRBD1. There are 17 residues in the CDR3. V shed 5 bases, J shed 4 bases, and the junction held 13 bases outside the gene matches. CDR1 SGHAT and CDR2 FQNNGV come from the germline V gene.

This clone was detected many times. This chain connects TRBV10-3 to TRBJ2-7, with a weak D call TRBD1 (6 bases). The CDR3 consists of 12 residues. The V and J ends lost 9 bases and 3 bases respectively, with 12 bases between them. In germline, CDR1 is ENHRY, CDR2 SYGVKD. CDR3 region: CAISLQGYEQYF. The CDR3 DNA reads TGTGCCATTTCCCTACAGGGCTACGAGCAGTACTTC.

This clone showed up many times. The rearrangement joins TRBV4-1 to TRBJ1-6; 7 bases align to TRBD1. The V segment lost 0 bases and the J segment 9 bases; nucleotides outside the gene matches: 8. The CDR3 totals 16 residues. Germline values: CDR1 MGHRA, CDR2 YSYEKL. CDR3 bases: TGCGCCAGCAGCCAAGAAGGTACAGGGGTTGTTTCACCCCTCCACTTT. It is translated as CASSQEGTGVVSPLHF.

This clone was found a few times. V gene TRBV6-5 combines with J gene TRBJ2-7, with D maybe TRBD1 (5 bases). This CDR3 comprises 14 residues. Germline loops: CDR1 MNHEY, CDR2 SVGAGI. The V and J ends lost 1 base and 2 bases respectively, with 9 bases between them. CDR3 coding DNA: TGTGCCAGCAGTTACTGGGGCAGAGCCTACGAGCAGTACTTC. Protein sequence: CASSYWGRAYEQYF.

This clone turned up a few times. A much bigger clone sits one base away, suggesting this may be a read error. This sample includes further DNA sequences coding for the same CDR3. The V gene is TRBV28, the J gene TRBJ2-6; 7 bases are shared with TRBD1. CDR3 size: 15 residues. The germline V gene encodes CDR1 MDHEN and CDR2 SYDVKM. The junction had 3 bases not matched to a gene; V was cut back by 5 bases and J by 2 bases. The CDR3 sequence: CASSRQGTGANVLTF. In DNA, the CDR3 is TGTGCCAGCAGTAGACAGGGTACTGGGGCCAACGTCCTGACTTTC. Variable domain in full (rest from reference TRBV28 and TRBJ2-6): DVKVTQSSRYLVKRTGEKVFLECVQDMDHENMFWYRQDPGLGLRLIYFSYDVKMKEKGDIPEGYSVSREKKERFSLILESASTNQTSMYLCASSRQGTGANVLTFGAGSRLTVL.

This clone occurred many times. The CDR3, as DNA: TGTGCCAGTAGTGTGGGGGCGTTCGACACTGAAGCTTTCTTT. This sequence encodes CASSVGAFDTEAFF. The rearrangement links TRBV19 to TRBJ1-1; D may be TRBD1 (6 bases). The length of the CDR3 is 14 residues. Germline CDR1 and CDR2: LNHDA and SQIVND (reference sequence). V gave up 5 bases and J gave up 3 bases, with 13 bases separating them. The complete variable domain, with remaining parts taken from reference TRBV19 and TRBJ1-1, reads DGGITQSPKYLFRKEGQNVTLSCEQNLNHDAMYWYRQDPGQGLRLIYYSQIVNDFQKGDIAEGYSVSREKKESFPLTVTSAQKNPTAFYLCASSVGAFDTEAFFGQGTRLTVV.

This clone was seen ten or more times. The chain links TRBV2 to TRBJ2-5, with TRBD2 matching over 15 bases. This CDR3 comprises 18 residues. V was pared by 2 bases and J by 4 bases, with 8 bases of the junction left unmatched. From germline, CDR1 is SNHLY and CDR2 FYNNEI. In DNA, the CDR3 is TGTGCCAGCAGTGAAATTGGGGGACTAGCGGGGGGCCGAGAGACCCAGTACTTC. Protein sequence: CASSEIGGLAGGRETQYF.

This chain links TRBV5-8 with TRBJ1-4; TRBD1 agrees at 10 bases. Germline V CDR1 and CDR2: SGHTS, YDEGEE. V was clipped by 3 bases and J by 7 bases; unmatched bases: 3. The length of the CDR3 is 14 residues. This CDR3 is CASSSGQGSEKLFF. In nucleotides, the CDR3 is TGTGCCAGCAGCTCGGGACAGGGGAGTGAAAAACTGTTTTTT.

This clone was detected many times. The chain carries TRBV15 and TRBJ1-1; 7 bases match TRBD1. V shed 1 base, J shed 7 bases, and the junction held 3 bases outside the gene matches. The CDR3 sequence is 13 residues long. CDR1 and CDR2 (germline): LNHNV, YYDKDF (reference sequence). The CDR3 DNA sequence: TGTGCCACCAGCAGAGCATGGACAGGTGAAGCTTTCTTT. Translating gives CATSRAWTGEAFF.

The J gene is TRBJ2-1, the V gene TRBV6-2 or TRBV6-3; weak D call: TRBD2 (6 bases). V was shortened by 4 bases and J by 7 bases, with 29 bases between the two germline ends. CDR1 is MNHEY and CDR2 is SVGEGT in the germline V gene. The CDR3 runs 19 residues. The CDR3 here is CASSFGAVTGAMGKNEQFF. The CDR3 DNA is TGTGCCAGCAGTTTTGGGGCGGTTACGGGAGCAATGGGGAAAAATGAGCAGTTCTTC.

This clone was seen repeatedly, ten times or more. The gene calls are TRBV6-1 and TRBJ1-1; a weak D match, TRBD1 (5 bases). There are 12 residues in the CDR3. Germline V gives CDR1 MNHNS, CDR2 SASEGT. Trimming took off 7 bases at V and 7 bases at J, with 13 bases between the two ends. This chain's CDR3 is CASTLNGGEAFF. Written as DNA, the CDR3 is TGTGCCAGCACCTTAAATGGGGGTGAAGCTTTCTTT.

This clone was observed many times. Here the CDR3 DNA reads TGTGCCAGCAGTTTGCGGGAGAACACCGGGGAGCTGTTTTTT. Its protein product is CASSLRENTGELFF. The chain is built from TRBV27 and TRBJ2-2, with a weak D call TRBD2 (6 bases). Trimming pared 3 bases from V and 1 base from J, leaving 6 bases between. The CDR3 sequence is 14 residues long. Germline CDR1 and CDR2: MNHEY and SMNVEV (reference sequence).

This clone has a handful of counts. A much larger clone sits a single nucleotide away, making a read error possible. The chain has TRBV6-2 or TRBV6-3 and TRBJ2-2; possibly TRBD1 for D (5 bases). V was pared by 7 bases and J by 3 bases, with 12 bases between. Per germline, CDR1 MNHEY and CDR2 SVGEGT. The CDR3 loop spans 14 amino acids. In DNA, the CDR3 is TGTGCCAGCATACCTCCCAGGGACACCGGGGAGCTGTTTTTT. The encoded protein is CASIPPRDTGELFF.

This clone was seen more than once but under ten times. A much more abundant neighbour one base away suggests this may be a read error. The CDR3 ends on some other residue instead of the conserved phenylalanine or tryptophan, so this is likely a read error. The chain is built from TRBV24-1 and TRBJ2-1, with D uncertain. The CDR3 covers 14 residues. V was trimmed by 3 bases and J by 6 bases, leaving 11 bases between them. From germline, CDR1 is KGHDR and CDR2 SFDVKD. Written as DNA, the CDR3 is TGTGCCACCAGTGATAGGAAGAACCTCAATGAGCAGTTCTCC. This sequence encodes CATSDRKNLNEQFS.

This clone was counted many times. This chain connects TRBV6-2 or TRBV6-3 to TRBJ2-7, with 7 nucleotides matching TRBD1. The germline V gene encodes CDR1 MNHEY and CDR2 SVGEGT. This CDR3 spans 18 amino acids. V was clipped by 2 bases and J by 1 base; unmatched bases: 14. The CDR3 coding sequence is TGTGCCAGCAGTTACCGGCCCCTTCAGACAGGGAAATCCTACGAGCAGTACTTC. It encodes CASSYRPLQTGKSYEQYF.

This clone was counted many times. This chain links TRBV27 with TRBJ2-7; D is possibly TRBD1 or TRBD2 (5 bases each). Germline CDR1 is MNHEY and CDR2 is SMNVEV (reference sequence). The V and J ends lost 3 bases and 1 base respectively, with 13 bases between them. This CDR3 has 15 amino acids. The CDR3: CASSFDGAGSYEQYF. CDR3 DNA: TGTGCCAGCAGTTTTGACGGGGCCGGATCCTACGAGCAGTACTTC.